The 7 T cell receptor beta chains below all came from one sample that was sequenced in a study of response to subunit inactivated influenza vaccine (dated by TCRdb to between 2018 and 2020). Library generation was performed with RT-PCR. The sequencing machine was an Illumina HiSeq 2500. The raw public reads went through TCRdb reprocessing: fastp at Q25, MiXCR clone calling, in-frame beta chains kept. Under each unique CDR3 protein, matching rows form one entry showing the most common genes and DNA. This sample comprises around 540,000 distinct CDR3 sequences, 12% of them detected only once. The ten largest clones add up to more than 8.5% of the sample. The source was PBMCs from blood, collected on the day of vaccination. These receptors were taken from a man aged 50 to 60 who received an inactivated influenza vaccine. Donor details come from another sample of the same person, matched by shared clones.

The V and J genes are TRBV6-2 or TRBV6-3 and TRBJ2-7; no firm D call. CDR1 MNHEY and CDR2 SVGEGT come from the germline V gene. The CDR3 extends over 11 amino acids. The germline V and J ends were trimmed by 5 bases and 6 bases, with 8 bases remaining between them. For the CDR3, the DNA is TGTGCCAGCAGTGAGTTGGGCGAGCAGTACTTC. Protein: CASSELGEQYF.

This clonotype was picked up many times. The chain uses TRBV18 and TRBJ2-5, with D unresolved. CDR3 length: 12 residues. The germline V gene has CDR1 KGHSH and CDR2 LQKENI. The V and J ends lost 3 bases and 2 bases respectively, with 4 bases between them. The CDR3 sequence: CASSPQQETQYF. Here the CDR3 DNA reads TGTGCCAGCTCACCCCAACAAGAGACCCAGTACTTC. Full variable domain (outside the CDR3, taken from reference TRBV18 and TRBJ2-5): NAGVMQNPRHLVRRRGQEARLRCSPMKGHSHVYWYRQLPEEGLKFMVYLQKENIIDESGMPKERFSAEFPKEGPSILRIQQVVRGDSAAYFCASSPQQETQYFGPGTRLLVL.

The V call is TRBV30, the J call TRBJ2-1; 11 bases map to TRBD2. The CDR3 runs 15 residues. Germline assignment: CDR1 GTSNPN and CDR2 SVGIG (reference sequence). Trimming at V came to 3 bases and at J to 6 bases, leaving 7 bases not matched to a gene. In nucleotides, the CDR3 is TGTGCCTGGAGATTAGCGGGGGGGTTCTCCAATGAGCAGTTCTTC. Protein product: CAWRLAGGFSNEQFF.

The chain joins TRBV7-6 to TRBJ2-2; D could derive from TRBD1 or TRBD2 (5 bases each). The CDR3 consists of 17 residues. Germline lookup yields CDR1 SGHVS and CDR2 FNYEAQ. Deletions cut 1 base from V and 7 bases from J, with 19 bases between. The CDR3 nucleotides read TGTGCCAGCAGCTTAGAAGGACTCTCAAAGGGGAACGGGGAGCTGTTTTTT. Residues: CASSLEGLSKGNGELFF.

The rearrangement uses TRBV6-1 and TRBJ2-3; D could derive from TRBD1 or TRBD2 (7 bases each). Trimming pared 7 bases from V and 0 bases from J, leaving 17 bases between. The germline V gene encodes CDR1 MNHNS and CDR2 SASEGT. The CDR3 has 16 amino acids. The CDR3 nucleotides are TGTGCCAGCACAGGGGGGGGAAGAACTAGCACAGATACGCAGTATTTT. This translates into CASTGGGRTSTDTQYF.

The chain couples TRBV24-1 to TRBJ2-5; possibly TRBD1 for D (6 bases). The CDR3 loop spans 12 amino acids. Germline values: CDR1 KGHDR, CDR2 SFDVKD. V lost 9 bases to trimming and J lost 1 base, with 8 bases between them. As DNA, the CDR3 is TGTGCCACCGGGGGCAGCCAAGAGACCCAGTACTTC. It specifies CATGGSQETQYF.

The CDR3 sequence is CASSLRGQGTQYF. The CDR3 DNA sequence: TGTGCCAGCAGTTTGCGGGGCCAGGGGACCCAGTACTTC. The chain recombines TRBV12-3 or TRBV12-4 with TRBJ2-5; maybe TRBD2 (6 bases). The V and J ends lost 3 bases and 7 bases respectively, with 12 bases between them. The CDR3 is 13 residues long.